The sequence of this T cell receptor (beta chain) was determined in a study of blood T cell repertoires in COVID-19. TCRdb's copy holds only in-frame clones and misses some; the assay was immunoSEQ multiplex PCR. The sample consists of 350,000 to 400,000 clones, approximately 87% of them appearing once. V was cut by 6 bases and J by 11 bases, with 16 bases left in between. Germline assignment: CDR1 SNHLY and CDR2 FYNNEI. The CDR3 is 12 residues long. The sequenced sample consisted of PBMCs or T cells enriched from blood (not recorded which). This sequence was found in a man aged 40-55 years in a cohort exposed to, infected with or recovered from COVID-19 (not recorded which). The rearrangement joins TRBV2 to TRBJ1-2, with D possibly TRBD1 on 6 matching bases. The CDR3 DNA sequence: TGTGCCAGCAGATCCTTTATAGGACAGTACACCTTC. It specifies CASRSFIGQYTF.